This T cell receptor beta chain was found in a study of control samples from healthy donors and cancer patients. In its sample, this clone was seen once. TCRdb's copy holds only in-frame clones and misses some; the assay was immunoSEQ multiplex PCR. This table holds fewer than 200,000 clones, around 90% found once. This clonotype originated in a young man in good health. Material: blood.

This chain's CDR3 is CASSQDYTGAGGYTF. In DNA, the CDR3 is TGTGCCAGCAGCCAAGATTATACAGGGGCGGGAGGCTACACCTTC. V and J are TRBV3-1 (or the pseudogene TRBV3-2) and TRBJ1-2; 7 bases are shared with TRBD1. J was trimmed by 8 bases and V by 0 bases; bases with no gene match: 9. The CDR3 is 15 residues long. Germline lookup yields CDR1 LGHDT and CDR2 YNNKEL (reference sequence).